The rows below give T cell receptor beta chains drawn from one sample of a study of regulatory T cells in long-lasting Graves disease. MiXCR, applied by TCRdb to the multiplex PCR reads, yields one record per CDR3 protein. The table shows hundreds of thousands of distinct CDR3 sequences, with about a sixth occurring only once. Sequenced here: peripheral blood mononuclear cells (PBMCs), sampled at new diagnosis, from a patient treated with antithyroid drugs. The receptor source for this set is a female donor with Graves disease. The CDR3 runs from the conserved cysteine through the conserved F or W. The order of the fields is clone size, D gene, V gene, J gene, CDR3 protein, CDR3 DNA. A D gene is named only where the DNA matches it firmly. Clone size appears in some rows only: once, few, many, or a class for an expanded clone.

.	TRBD2	TRBV6-1	TRBJ2-3	CASSPIPWSGRSTRTDTQYF	TGTGCCAGCAGTCCAATCCCGTGGAGCGGGAGGAGCACACGCACAGATACGCAGTATTTT
many	.	TRBV12-3/TRBV12-4	TRBJ2-1	CASLFGNEQFF	TGTGCCAGCCTCTTCGGGAATGAGCAGTTCTTC
many	.	TRBV20-1	TRBJ1-3	CSARVGHFTGNTIYF	TGCAGTGCTAGAGTAGGACACTTCACTGGAAACACCATATATTTT
many	.	TRBV7-2	TRBJ1-3	CASRLEGAGNTIYF	TGTGCCAGCCGACTGGAGGGAGCTGGAAACACCATATATTTT
many	TRBD2	TRBV7-2	TRBJ2-7	CASSSGTRLLEQYF	TGTGCCAGCAGCTCCGGGACTAGACTCCTCGAGCAGTACTTC
.	TRBD1	TRBV18	TRBJ2-5	CASSPNRTGAMGTQYF	TGTGCCAGCTCACCGAATAGGACAGGGGCCATGGGGACCCAGTACTTC
many	.	TRBV5-6	TRBJ2-3	CASTPKSWYRTDTQYF	TGTGCCAGCACCCCGAAGAGCTGGTATCGCACAGATACGCAGTATTTT
.	TRBD1	TRBV20-1	TRBJ2-1	CSARVASGGLGEQFF	TGCAGTGCTAGAGTCGCTTCAGGGGGCTTGGGTGAGCAGTTCTTC
few	TRBD1	TRBV5-1	TRBJ2-7	CASRQGTGLDEQYF	TGCGCCAGTCGTCAAGGGACAGGGTTAGACGAGCAGTACTTC
many	.	TRBV5-6	TRBJ1-1	CASSLGQGPMNTEAFF	TGTGCCAGCAGCTTGGGCCAGGGGCCTATGAACACTGAAGCTTTCTTT
many	TRBD2	TRBV29-1	TRBJ2-7	CSVGAGGEQYF	TGCAGCGTTGGGGCCGGGGGGGAGCAGTACTTC
.	TRBD1	TRBV6-1	TRBJ1-2	CASRPTGSGYGYTF	TGTGCCAGCAGGCCGACAGGGTCCGGCTATGGCTACACCTTC
many	TRBD1	TRBV9	TRBJ2-7	CASSARTGSYEQYF	TGTGCCAGCAGCGCTAGGACAGGGTCCTACGAGCAGTACTTC
many	.	TRBV20-1	TRBJ1-5	CSASGVLNQPQHF	TGCAGTGCTAGCGGGGTGCTCAATCAGCCCCAGCATTTT
many	.	TRBV6-1	TRBJ1-2	CASKNTGSYGYTF	TGTGCCAGCAAGAATACCGGGAGCTATGGCTACACCTTC
.	TRBD1	TRBV10-3	TRBJ1-2	CAISEGQGYGYTF	TGTGCCATCAGTGAAGGACAGGGTTATGGCTACACCTTC
many	TRBD2	TRBV28	TRBJ2-7	CASSFGTRSFTYEQYF	TGTGCCAGCAGTTTCGGGACTAGGTCCTTTACCTACGAGCAGTACTTC
many	.	TRBV7-2	TRBJ1-4	CASSSPANEKLFF	TGTGCCAGCAGCTCGCCAGCTAATGAAAAACTGTTTTTT
few	.	TRBV29-1	TRBJ2-2	CSARLNTNTGELFF	TGCAGCGCTCGATTGAACACGAACACCGGGGAGCTGTTTTTT
many	TRBD1	TRBV30	TRBJ1-2	CAWSASGQDSTF	TGTGCCTGGAGTGCCTCTGGACAGGACTCTACCTTC
many	.	TRBV12-3/TRBV12-4	TRBJ1-2	CASSLSGRTAGNTF	TGTGCCAGCAGTTTATCGGGGAGGACAGCGGGGAACACCTTC